Presented here are 10 T cell receptor beta chains from one specimen sequenced in a study of T cells in Graves' hyperthyroidism and ophthalmopathy. There were TCR beta CDR3 regions amplified from RNA transcripts. The HTBI primer set was used in a first-round RT-PCR of the TCR CDR3. One entry per CDR3 protein results from TCRdb running MiXCR on the multiplex PCR reads. The sample includes some 500,000 distinct CDR3 sequences, approximately 15% of them seen just once. Specimen: blood. The receptors were gathered from a woman in her late teens or twenties with Graves' hyperthyroidism.

V is TRBV19 and J is TRBJ1-1; 10 nucleotides match TRBD1. The CDR3 is made up of 14 amino acids. Germline V CDR1 and CDR2: LNHDA, SQIVND (reference sequence). With V trimmed by 5 bases and J by 8 bases, 8 bases remained unmatched. CDR3 nucleotides: TGTGCCAGTAGTGGGGACAGGGGAGAGGTCGAAGCTTTCTTT. Protein: CASSGDRGEVEAFF.

This sequence joins TRBV2 and TRBJ1-2; 8 positions match TRBD1. The germline CDR1 and CDR2 sequences are SNHLY and FYNNEI. The V segment lost 2 bases and the J segment 7 bases; nucleotides outside the gene matches: 24. This CDR3 region has 20 residues. The CDR3 loop is CASSEFHDGRANRGLSGYTF. As DNA, the CDR3 is TGTGCCAGCAGTGAATTTCATGATGGCCGGGCCAACAGGGGGTTGAGTGGCTACACCTTC. The full variable domain, completed using reference TRBV2 and TRBJ1-2, is EPEVTQTPSHQVTQMGQEVILRCVPISNHLYFYWYRQILGQKVEFLVSFYNNEISEKSEIFDDQFSVERPDGSNFTLKIRSTKLEDSAMYFCASSEFHDGRANRGLSGYTFGSGTRLTVV.

There are many counts of this clonotype. The chain is built from TRBV5-6 and TRBJ1-2; no clear D gene. CDR3 length equals 15 residues. Germline V gene lookup returns CDR1 SGHDT and CDR2 YYEEEE. Trimming shortened V by 0 bases and J by 4 bases, and 13 bases separated the two germline ends. This CDR3 is CASSLALTRAYGYTF. DNA of the CDR3: TGTGCCAGCAGCTTGGCACTCACCCGGGCCTATGGCTACACCTTC.

This clonotype has a count of ten or more. The DNA for the CDR3 is TGTGCCTGGTGGAGACAGGGCGGAGCTTTCTTT. This encodes CAWWRQGGAFF. J is TRBJ1-1 and V is TRBV30; 7 bases agree with TRBD1. The V segment lost 5 bases and the J segment 10 bases; nucleotides outside the gene matches: 7. Germline V gene sequence: CDR1 GTSNPN, CDR2 SVGIG (reference sequence). There are 11 residues in the CDR3.

Many counts were recorded for this clonotype. The genes are TRBV6-1 and TRBJ2-2; D is ambiguous. Germline values: CDR1 MNHNS, CDR2 SASEGT. The ends were cut back, 5 bases at V and 6 bases at J, with 4 bases in the middle. There are 11 residues in the CDR3. The CDR3 spells CASSPPGELFF. CDR3 sequence (DNA): TGTGCCAGCAGTCCGCCCGGGGAGCTGTTTTTT.

About this clonotype: Given a much more abundant clone one base away, this may be a read error. The gene calls are TRBV12-3 or TRBV12-4 and TRBJ2-2; 7 bases agree with TRBD1. The CDR3 runs 16 residues. The CDR3 loop is CASRETGVGNTGKLFF. The CDR3 DNA reads TGTGCCAGCAGAGAAACAGGGGTGGGGAACACCGGGAAGCTGTTTTTT.

This chain uses TRBV3-1 with TRBJ2-7; 7 nucleotides line up with TRBD1. Looked up from germline, CDR1 is LGHDT and CDR2 is YNNKEL (reference sequence). The junction had 2 bases not matched to a gene; V was cut back by 1 base and J by 2 bases. The CDR3 contains 14 residues. Written as DNA, the CDR3 is TGTGCCAGCAGCCAAGGGACAGGAGCCTACGAGCAGTACGTC. It specifies CASSQGTGAYEQYV.

The table lists this clonotype with many counts. The chain is built from TRBV11-2 and TRBJ1-1; D is undetermined. Germline loops: CDR1 SGHAT, CDR2 FQNNGV. The CDR3 length is 17 residues. Trimming pared 0 bases from V and 3 bases from J, leaving 17 bases between. CDR3 nucleotides: TGTGCCAGCAGCTTAGAAAAGGAAGGTGGGATCTACACTGAAGCTTTCTTT. Encoded protein: CASSLEKEGGIYTEAFF.

This rearrangement joins TRBV12-3 or TRBV12-4 to TRBJ1-3; D is unclear. V lost 5 bases and J 1 base, leaving 15 bases between the germline ends. There are 16 residues in the CDR3. CDR3 region: CASSPLRFVSGNTIYF. The CDR3, as DNA: TGTGCCAGCAGTCCCCTGAGGTTCGTTTCTGGAAACACCATATATTTT.

The CDR3 region has the DNA TGTGCCAGCAGCCTAATCCGGGACACGCGCCGAGCGAGCACTGAAGCTTTCTTT. Protein: CASSLIRDTRRASTEAFF. The chain employs TRBV5-4 and TRBJ1-1; possibly TRBD1 for D (6 bases). The CDR3 has 18 residues. V dropped 4 bases and J dropped 4 bases, with 26 bases sitting between them. Germline lookup yields CDR1 SGHNT and CDR2 YYREEE (reference sequence).